This T cell receptor (beta chain) was identified during a study of cytomegalovirus exposure and HLA in healthy donors. Primers included in the PCR were 60 Vbeta and 13 Jbeta primers. Assay: immunoSEQ multiplex PCR; the TCRdb copy retains only in-frame clones and omits some. The sample includes roughly 110,000 clones, about 70% of them seen just once. The sequenced material came from PBMCs. The clonotype originates from a female donor in good health and CMV-seronegative.

CDR3 coding DNA: TGTGCCAGCGGCCAGGGAAGGCGCGGCACCGGGGAGCTGTTTTTT. Its protein is CASGQGRRGTGELFF. The chain links TRBV9 to TRBJ2-2; D might be TRBD1 (5 bases). Trimming took off 7 bases at V and 4 bases at J, with 17 bases between the two ends. Germline CDR1 is SGDLS and CDR2 is YYNGEE. The CDR3 loop spans 15 amino acids.